This T cell receptor (beta chain) was recorded in a study of glioma-infiltrating T cells after dendritic cell vaccination. In the study overall: Dendritic cell vaccine was injected intradermally three times, biweekly.

Time point given: after dendritic cell vaccination, including at tumor progression/relapse. No glioblastoma patient carried an isocitrate dehydrogenase mutation. PBMC were collected before vaccination, two weeks after the third vaccination, and at progression. The immunoSEQ assay amplified TCRB CDR3 from up to roughly 2 ug DNA. TCRdb keeps only in-frame clones here, not all; method: immunoSEQ multiplex PCR. The table includes about 50,000 clones, 70% to 90% detected once. The length of the CDR3 is 15 residues. Germline V gives CDR1 MNHEY, CDR2 SMNVEV (reference sequence). The J segment lost 5 bases and the V segment lost 5 bases, leaving 5 bases of the junction unmatched.

V usage is TRBV27 and J usage is TRBJ2-5; 13 bases are a match to TRBD2. Material: blood, obtained after dendritic cell vaccination. The source is a human donor with glioblastoma. The DNA of the CDR3 is TGTGCCAGCAGTCGCGGGACTAGCGGGATCGAGACCCAGTACTTC. Protein sequence: CASSRGTSGIETQYF.